This TCR beta chain was recorded in a study of vaccination and CD4 T cells after COVID-19. Regarding this clonotype: What it binds is not known.

Sequenced with the Oncomine TCR Beta short-read assay was DNA taken from cultured CD4+ T cells. TCRdb re-derived calls from the PCR reads in MiXCR, one entry per CDR3 protein. Among 11,000 or so distinct CDR3 sequences listed, approximately 50% were seen once. This sample's treatment: roughly 10-day PBMC culture with coronavirus spike peptide pools or control peptides (ViraFEST assay). The ViraFEST method relied on peptide pools to expand antigen-specific T cells, followed by TCR sequencing. J was trimmed by 1 base and V by 4 bases; bases with no gene match: 9. The CDR3 consists of 18 residues. Per the germline V gene, CDR1 is DFQATT and CDR2 is SNEGSKA (reference sequence).

Sample: CD4+ T cells from blood, cultured in vitro. This TCR derives from a human donor who had recovered from COVID-19. The V call is TRBV20-1, the J call TRBJ2-1, with 14 nucleotides matching TRBD2. The CDR3 region is CSANGLAGGGGSYNEQFF. The CDR3 DNA reads TGCAGTGCTAACGGACTAGCGGGAGGAGGGGGGTCCTACAATGAGCAGTTCTTC.